The entry below describes one T cell receptor (beta chain). Constant-segment-primed 5'RACE gave TCR alpha and TCR beta cDNA libraries with sample barcodes and UMIs. One entry per CDR3 protein results from TCRdb running MiXCR on the 5' RACE reads. The profile covers about 470,000 distinct CDR3 sequences, with roughly 18% appearing a single time and around an eighth taken by the ten largest. The data were taken from a study of T-cell memory formation after mild COVID-19. CDR1 SGHRS and CDR2 YFSETQ come from the germline V gene. The CDR3 sequence is 13 residues long. V lost 4 bases to trimming and J lost 7 bases, with 14 bases between them.

This TCR derives from an adult woman who had mild COVID-19 (a few samples of this study predate the infection). Cell type and time point are not known. The V and J genes are TRBV5-1 and TRBJ1-1; D ambiguous. Sequenced input: PBMCs or a T cell subset sorted from them (not recorded which). CDR3 sequence reads: CASSPGGQREAFF. The DNA of the CDR3 is TGCGCCAGCAGCCCTGGCGGCCAGCGTGAAGCTTTCTTT.